This T cell receptor (beta chain) is from a study of regulatory T cells in long-lasting Graves disease. This clonotype was seen many times. Sample time point: newly diagnosed GD, antithyroid drugs for less than 3 months. RNA extracted from PBMCs served as the sequencing template. V was shortened by 0 bases and J by 4 bases, with 8 bases between the two germline ends. The CDR3 contains 13 residues. CDR1 and CDR2 from the germline V gene are GTSNPN and SVGIG (reference sequence). To make TCR beta libraries, researchers used iRepertoire HTBI primers and Arm-PCR of CDR3 regions. TCRdb redid the calling of the multiplex PCR reads with MiXCR, one entry per CDR3 protein. Altogether about 540,000 distinct CDR3 sequences are present, about 13% being singletons, with the ten largest covering about 9.1%. These data also featured in a second study, about T cells in Graves' hyperthyroidism and ophthalmopathy.

Sequencing was performed on peripheral blood mononuclear cells (PBMCs), taken at new diagnosis, from a patient treated with antithyroid drugs. The genes are TRBV30 and TRBJ2-3; D uncertain. The TCR was taken from a man aged 30 to 45 with Graves disease. This chain's CDR3 is CAWSVRAPDTQYF. Written as DNA, the CDR3 is TGTGCCTGGAGTGTACGAGCGCCAGATACGCAGTATTTT.